These 3 T cell receptor beta chains share one sample of origin, sequenced in a study of T cells in Graves' hyperthyroidism and ophthalmopathy. From RNA transcripts, TCR beta CDR3 regions were amplified. HTBI primers were employed in a first-round RT-PCR of the TCR CDR3. TCRdb itself ran the multiplex PCR reads through MiXCR, one entry per CDR3 protein. The data contain about 480,000 distinct CDR3 sequences, roughly 22% of them singletons. Specimen: blood. Every receptor here comes from a woman aged 70-85 years with Graves' ophthalmopathy.

This clonotype was counted a few times. The chain recombines TRBV6-1 with TRBJ2-7; a possible D gene is TRBD1 (5 bases). The V gene's germline CDR1 is MNHNS and CDR2 SASEGT. Trimming cost V 6 bases and J 5 bases, with 14 bases left between them. The CDR3 consists of 13 residues. CDR3 residues: CASRPGGHDEQYF. CDR3 sequence (DNA): TGTGCCAGCAGACCCGGCGGACACGACGAGCAGTACTTC.

This clonotype was recorded at least ten times. This chain uses TRBV20-1 with TRBJ1-1; D remains ambiguous. The CDR3 has 14 amino acids. Trimming pared 0 bases from V and 0 bases from J, leaving 8 bases between. CDR1 and CDR2 (germline): DFQATT, SNEGSKA (reference sequence). In nucleotides, the CDR3 is TGCAGTGCTAGAGAGCCGATCATGAACACTGAAGCTTTCTTT. Translating gives CSAREPIMNTEAFF.

This clonotype was picked up many times. The J gene is TRBJ2-1, the V gene TRBV11-2; the D is unclear. The germline V gene encodes CDR1 SGHAT and CDR2 FQNNGV. Trimming stripped 5 bases from V and 0 bases from J, with 11 bases between. The CDR3 has 15 amino acids. DNA of the CDR3: TGTGCCAGCAGCCCGGGCGGTTCCTCCTACAATGAGCAGTTCTTC. Its translation: CASSPGGSSYNEQFF.